This T cell receptor beta chain appears in the sequencing data of a study of T cell responses to AZD1222 COVID-19 vaccine. With respect to this clone: Its antigen is as yet unknown.

The study's findings and limits: Among the donors, most were white British and more were female, and clonal diversity was possibly underestimated. Repertoire collection took place solely once the T cell response had peaked. Just a handful of AZD1222 recipients were seropositive at baseline. Breadth and depth of Spike-specific TCRs rose after two AZD1222 doses.

Clones were sequenced by immunoSEQ multiplex PCR, and TCRdb holds only the in-frame ones, with some missing. The repertoire holds some 120,000 clones, with about 90% as singletons. The germline CDR1 and CDR2 sequences are SEHNR and FQNEAQ (reference sequence). V lost 5 bases and J lost 7; bases outside the gene matches: 8. The CDR3 has 15 residues. Sequencing used peripheral blood, obtained on day 0 of AZD1222 vaccination. This chain links TRBV7-9 with TRBJ1-6, with 7 bases aligning to TRBD1. This TCR was recovered from an adult in good health. Written as DNA, the CDR3 is TGTGCCAGCAGCCTGGGACAGCTCAGAAATTCACCCCTCCACTTT. Its protein is CASSLGQLRNSPLHF. Full variable domain (rest looked up from reference TRBV7-9 and TRBJ1-6): DTGVSQNPRHKITKRGQNVTFRCDPISEHNRLYWYRQTLGQGPEFLTYFQNEAQLEKSRLLSDRFSAERPKGSFSTLEIQRTEQGDSAMYLCASSLGQLRNSPLHFGNGTRLTVT.